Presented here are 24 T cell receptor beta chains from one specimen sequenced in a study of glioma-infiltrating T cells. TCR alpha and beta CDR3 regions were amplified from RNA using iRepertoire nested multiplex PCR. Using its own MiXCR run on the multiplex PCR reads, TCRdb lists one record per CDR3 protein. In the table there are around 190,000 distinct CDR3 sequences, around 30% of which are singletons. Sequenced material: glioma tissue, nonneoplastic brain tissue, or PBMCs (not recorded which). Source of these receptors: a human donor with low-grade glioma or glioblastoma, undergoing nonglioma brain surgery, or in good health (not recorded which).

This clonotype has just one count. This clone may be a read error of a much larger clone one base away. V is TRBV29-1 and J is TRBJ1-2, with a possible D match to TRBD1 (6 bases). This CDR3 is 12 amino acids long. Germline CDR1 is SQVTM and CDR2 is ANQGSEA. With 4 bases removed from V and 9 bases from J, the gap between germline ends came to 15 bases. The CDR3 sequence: CSVGTGSSSYTF. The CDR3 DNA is TGCAGCGTTGGCACAGGGAGTTCGAGCTACACCTTC. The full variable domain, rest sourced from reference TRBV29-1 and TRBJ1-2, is SAVISQKPSRDICQRGTSLTIQCQVDSQVTMMFWYRQQPGQSLTLIATANQGSEATYESGFVIDKFPISRPNLTFSTLTVSNMSPEDSSIYLCSVGTGSSSYTFGSGTRLTVV.

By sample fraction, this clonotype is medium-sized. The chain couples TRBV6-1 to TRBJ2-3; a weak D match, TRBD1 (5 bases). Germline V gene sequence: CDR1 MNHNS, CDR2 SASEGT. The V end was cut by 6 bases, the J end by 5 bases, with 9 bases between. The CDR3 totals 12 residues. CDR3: CASSEQGDTQYF. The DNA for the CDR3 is TGTGCCAGCAGCGAGCAGGGAGATACGCAGTATTTT.

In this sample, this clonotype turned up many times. CDR3 residues: CASSSQTSGRYEQYF. The CDR3, as DNA: TGTGCCAGCAGTTCTCAGACTAGCGGGAGATACGAGCAGTACTTC. V usage is TRBV28 and J usage is TRBJ2-7; 12 positions match TRBD2. V gave up 4 bases and J gave up 4 bases; unmatched junction bases: 5. Germline lookup yields CDR1 MDHEN and CDR2 SYDVKM. CDR3 length equals 15 residues.

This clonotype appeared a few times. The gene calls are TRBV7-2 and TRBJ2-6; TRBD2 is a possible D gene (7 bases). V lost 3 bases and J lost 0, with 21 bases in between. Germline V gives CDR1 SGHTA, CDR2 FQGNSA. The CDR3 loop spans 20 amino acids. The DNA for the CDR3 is TGTGCCAGCAGCTTTTGGCGGGGGCGAATTAGGATCTCTGGGGCCAACGTCCTGACTTTC. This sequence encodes CASSFWRGRIRISGANVLTF.

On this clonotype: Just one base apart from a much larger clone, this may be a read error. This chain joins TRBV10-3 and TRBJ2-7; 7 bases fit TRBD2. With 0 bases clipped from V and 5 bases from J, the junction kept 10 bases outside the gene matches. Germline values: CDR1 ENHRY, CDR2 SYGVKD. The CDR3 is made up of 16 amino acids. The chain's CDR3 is CAISESRRGGVDEQYF. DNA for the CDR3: TGTGCCATCAGTGAGTCGAGGAGGGGAGGGGTAGACGAGCAGTACTTC.

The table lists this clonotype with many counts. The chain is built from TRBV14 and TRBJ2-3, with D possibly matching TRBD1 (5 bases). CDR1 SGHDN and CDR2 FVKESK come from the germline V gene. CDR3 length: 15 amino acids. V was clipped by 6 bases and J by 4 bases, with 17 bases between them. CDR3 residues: CASRMTDLGPDTQYF. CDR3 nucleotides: TGTGCCAGCAGGATGACAGACCTCGGCCCAGATACGCAGTATTTT.

CDR3 loop: CASSFAFCGTEAFF. CDR3 nucleotides: TGTGCCAGCAGTTTCGCTTTCTGCGGCACTGAAGCTTTCTTT. The V and J genes are TRBV6-2 or TRBV6-3 and TRBJ1-1; unclear D gene. The CDR3 is made up of 14 amino acids. The germline V gene encodes CDR1 MNHEY and CDR2 SVGEGT. V was clipped by 4 bases and J by 4 bases, with 13 bases between them.

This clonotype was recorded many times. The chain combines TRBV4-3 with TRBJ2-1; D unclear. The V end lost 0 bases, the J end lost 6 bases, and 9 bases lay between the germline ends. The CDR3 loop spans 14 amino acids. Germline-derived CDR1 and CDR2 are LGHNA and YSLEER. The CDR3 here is CASSQDGTTNEQFF. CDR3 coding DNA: TGCGCCAGCAGCCAAGATGGAACCACCAATGAGCAGTTCTTC.

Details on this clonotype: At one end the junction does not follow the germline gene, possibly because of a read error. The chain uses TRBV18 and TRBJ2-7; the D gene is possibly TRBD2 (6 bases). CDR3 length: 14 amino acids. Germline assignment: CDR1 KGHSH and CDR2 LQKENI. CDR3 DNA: TGTGCCAGCTCACCCCTCCGGGAGTGGTACGAGAAGTACTTC. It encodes CASSPLREWYEKYF.

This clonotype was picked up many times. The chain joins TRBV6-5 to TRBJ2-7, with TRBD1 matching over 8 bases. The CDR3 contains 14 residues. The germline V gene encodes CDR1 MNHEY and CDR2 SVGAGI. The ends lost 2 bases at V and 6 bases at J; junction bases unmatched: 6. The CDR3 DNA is TGTGCCAGCAGTTACCCCGGACAGGGCTCCGAGCAGTACTTC. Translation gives CASSYPGQGSEQYF.

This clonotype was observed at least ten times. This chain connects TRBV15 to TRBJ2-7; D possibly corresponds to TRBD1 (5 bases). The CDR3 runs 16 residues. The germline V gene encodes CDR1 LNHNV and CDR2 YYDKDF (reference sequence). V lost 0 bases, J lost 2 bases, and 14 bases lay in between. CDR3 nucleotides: TGTGCCACCAGCAGAGATCGTGGAGCAGGGACCTACGAGCAGTACTTC. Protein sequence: CATSRDRGAGTYEQYF.

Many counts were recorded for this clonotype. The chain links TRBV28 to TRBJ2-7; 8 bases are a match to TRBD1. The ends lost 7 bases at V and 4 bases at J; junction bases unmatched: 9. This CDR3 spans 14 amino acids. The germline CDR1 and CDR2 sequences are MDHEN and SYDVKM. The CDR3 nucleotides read TGTGCCAGCAAACCCGGACAGGGCCGGTACGAGCAGTACTTC. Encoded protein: CASKPGQGRYEQYF.

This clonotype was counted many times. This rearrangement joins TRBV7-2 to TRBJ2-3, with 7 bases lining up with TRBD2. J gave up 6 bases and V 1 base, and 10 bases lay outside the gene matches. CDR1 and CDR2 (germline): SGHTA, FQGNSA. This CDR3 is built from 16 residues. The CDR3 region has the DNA TGTGCCAGCAGCTTAGGAGGACTAGGTGTATACGATACGCAGTATTTT. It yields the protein CASSLGGLGVYDTQYF.

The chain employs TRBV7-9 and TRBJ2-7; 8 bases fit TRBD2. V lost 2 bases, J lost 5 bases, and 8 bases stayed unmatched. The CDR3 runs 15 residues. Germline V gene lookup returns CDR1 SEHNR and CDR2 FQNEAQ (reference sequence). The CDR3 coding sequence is TGTGCCAGCAGCTTAAGAAGCGGGAGTCGAGACGAGCAGTACTTC. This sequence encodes CASSLRSGSRDEQYF.

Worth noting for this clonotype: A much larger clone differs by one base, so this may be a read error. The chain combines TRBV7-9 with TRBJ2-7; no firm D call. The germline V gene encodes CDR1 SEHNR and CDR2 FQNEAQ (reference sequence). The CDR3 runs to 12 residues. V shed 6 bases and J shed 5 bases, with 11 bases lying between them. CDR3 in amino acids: CASSFNSNEQYF. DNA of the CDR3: TGTGCCAGCAGTTTCAATAGCAACGAGCAGTACTTC.

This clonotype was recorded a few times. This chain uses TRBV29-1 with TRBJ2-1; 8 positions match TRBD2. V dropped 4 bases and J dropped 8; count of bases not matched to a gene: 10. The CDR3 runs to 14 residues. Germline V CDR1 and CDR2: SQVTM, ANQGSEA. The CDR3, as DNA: TGCAGCGTTGCTTTTGGCGGGAGGATAGATGAGCAGTTCTTC. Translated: CSVAFGGRIDEQFF.

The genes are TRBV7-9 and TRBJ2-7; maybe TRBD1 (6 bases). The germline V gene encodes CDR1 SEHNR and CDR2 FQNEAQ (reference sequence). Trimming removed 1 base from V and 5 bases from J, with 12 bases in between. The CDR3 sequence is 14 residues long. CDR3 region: CASSLVSGDHEQYF. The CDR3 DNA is TGTGCCAGCAGCTTAGTATCAGGGGACCACGAGCAGTACTTC.

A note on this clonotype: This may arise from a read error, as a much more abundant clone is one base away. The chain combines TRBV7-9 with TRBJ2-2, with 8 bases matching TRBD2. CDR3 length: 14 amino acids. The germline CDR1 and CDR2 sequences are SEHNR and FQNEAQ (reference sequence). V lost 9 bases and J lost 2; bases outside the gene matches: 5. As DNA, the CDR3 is TGTGCCAGTGCGAGCGGGAGAAACACCGGGGAGCTGTTTTTT. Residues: CASASGRNTGELFF.

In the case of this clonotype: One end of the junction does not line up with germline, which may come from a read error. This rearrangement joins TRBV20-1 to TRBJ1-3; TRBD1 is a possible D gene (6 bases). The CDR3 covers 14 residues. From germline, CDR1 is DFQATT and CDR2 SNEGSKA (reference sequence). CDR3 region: CSAREAGARNTKFF. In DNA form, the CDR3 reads TGCAGTGCTAGAGAGGCGGGGGCCAGAAACACCAAATTTTTT.

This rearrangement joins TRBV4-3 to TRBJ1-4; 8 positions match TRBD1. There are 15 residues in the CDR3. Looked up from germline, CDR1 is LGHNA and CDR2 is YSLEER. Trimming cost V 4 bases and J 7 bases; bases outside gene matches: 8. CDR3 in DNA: TGCGCCAGCAGCCCGGACAGGGACCGAGGTGAAAAACTGTTTTTT. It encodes CASSPDRDRGEKLFF.

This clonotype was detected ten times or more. In nucleotides, the CDR3 is TGCAGTGCTAGAGGATCCGGGGCCCTCGGGCACGAGCAGTACTTC. Translating it yields CSARGSGALGHEQYF. This chain uses TRBV20-1 with TRBJ2-7; D may match TRBD1 or TRBD2 (5 bases each). V lost 1 base, J lost 5 bases, and 18 bases lay in between. The CDR3 runs to 15 residues. Per germline, CDR1 DFQATT and CDR2 SNEGSKA (reference sequence).

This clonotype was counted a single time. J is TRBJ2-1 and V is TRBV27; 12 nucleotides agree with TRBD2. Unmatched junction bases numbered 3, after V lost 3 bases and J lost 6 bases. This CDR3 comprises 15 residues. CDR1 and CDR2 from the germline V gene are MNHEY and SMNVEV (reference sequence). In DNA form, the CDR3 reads TGTGCCAGCAGTTTGGGACTAGCGGGCCGCAATGAGCAGTTCTTC. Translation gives CASSLGLAGRNEQFF.

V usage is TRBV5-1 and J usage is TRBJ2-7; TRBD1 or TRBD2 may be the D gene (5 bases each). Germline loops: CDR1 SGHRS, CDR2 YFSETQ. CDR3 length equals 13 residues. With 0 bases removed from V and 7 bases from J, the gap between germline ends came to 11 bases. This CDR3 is CASSLGDRQEQYF. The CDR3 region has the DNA TGCGCCAGCAGCTTGGGGGACCGACAGGAGCAGTACTTC. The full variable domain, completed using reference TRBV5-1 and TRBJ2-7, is KAGVTQTPRYLIKTRGQQVTLSCSPISGHRSVSWYQQTPGQGLQFLFEYFSETQRNKGNFPGRFSGRQFSNSRSEMNVSTLELGDSALYLCASSLGDRQEQYFGPGTRLTVT.

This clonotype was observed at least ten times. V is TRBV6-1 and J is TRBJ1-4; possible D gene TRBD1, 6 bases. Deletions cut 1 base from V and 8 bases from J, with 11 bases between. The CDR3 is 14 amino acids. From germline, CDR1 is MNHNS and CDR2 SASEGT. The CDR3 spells CASSEGGGAEKLFF. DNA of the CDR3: TGTGCCAGCAGTGAAGGAGGGGGAGCCGAAAAACTGTTTTTT.